The 30 T cell receptor beta chains in this list originate from one sample, sequenced in a study of immune characterization of retroperitoneal liposarcoma. From the PCR reads, TCRdb called clonotypes with MiXCR, one entry per CDR3 protein. Of about 11,000 distinct CDR3 sequences listed, around 28% were seen once; the top ten hold approximately 8.8%. Source material: tumor tissue. These receptors came from a male donor with retroperitoneal liposarcoma.

The chain combines TRBV7-6 with TRBJ2-1; D gene ambiguous. Trimming removed 2 bases at V and 10 bases at J, with 9 bases between. This CDR3 region has 12 residues. CDR1 is SGHVS, CDR2 FNYEAQ, per germline. The CDR3 spells CASSLRVQEQFF. CDR3 DNA: TGTGCCAGCAGCTTACGTGTGCAAGAGCAGTTCTTC. Looking up the rest from reference TRBV7-6 and TRBJ2-1 gives the full variable domain: GAGVSQSPRYKVTKRGQDVALRCDPISGHVSLYWYRQALGQGPEFLTYFNYEAQQDKSGLPNDRFSAERPEGSISTLTIQRTEQRDSAMYRCASSLRVQEQFFGPGTRLTVL.

J is TRBJ2-1 and V is TRBV6-6, with D unresolved. The CDR3 consists of 14 residues. Trimming removed 5 bases from V and 13 bases from J, with 21 bases in between. Germline V gene lookup returns CDR1 MNHNY and CDR2 SVGAGI (reference sequence). The CDR3 bases are TGTGCCAGCAGTCATGACACATTTCTGGAGACCCAGTTCTTC. Protein product: CASSHDTFLETQFF.

The V call is TRBV6-2 or TRBV6-3, the J call TRBJ2-3; D unclear. Between the trimmed V and J ends, which lost 4 bases and 8 bases, there was a span of 7 bases. This CDR3 spans 11 amino acids. CDR1 is MNHEY, CDR2 SVGEGT, per germline. In DNA form, the CDR3 reads TGTGCCAGCAGTTCCGGGTTTACGCAGTATTTT. This encodes CASSSGFTQYF.

In this sample, this clonotype turned up many times. The chain has TRBV7-2 and TRBJ2-1, with D uncertain. The CDR3 has 14 residues. CDR1 is SGHTA, CDR2 FQGNSA, per germline. V was pared by 4 bases and J by 4 bases, with 11 bases between. CDR3 nucleotide sequence: TGTGCCAGCAGCTCCCCCGGCCAATACAATGAGCAGTTCTTC. Translated: CASSSPGQYNEQFF.

This clonotype was detected ten times or more. J is TRBJ2-1 and V is TRBV6-1, with 10 positions matching TRBD1. This CDR3 has 13 amino acids. Germline assignment: CDR1 MNHNS and CDR2 SASEGT. Trimming took 8 bases from V and 13 from J; bases not matched to a gene: 11. CDR3 coding DNA: TGTGCCAGCGGGGGGTGGGACAGGGGTACCCAGTTCTTC. It translates to CASGGWDRGTQFF.

This clonotype has more than one count but fewer than ten. The chain is built from TRBV6-1 and TRBJ1-2; 7 positions agree with TRBD1. Germline lookup yields CDR1 MNHNS and CDR2 SASEGT. The CDR3 totals 12 residues. Trimming at V came to 7 bases and at J to 7 bases, leaving 6 bases not matched to a gene. The CDR3 nucleotides read TGTGCCAGCACTTTGGACAGGCTTGGCTACACCTTC. It is translated as CASTLDRLGYTF.

In its sample, this clonotype was seen many times. This sequence joins TRBV11-3 and TRBJ2-1; 12 bases are a match to TRBD1. With 5 bases clipped from V and 8 bases from J, the junction kept 7 bases outside the gene matches. From germline, CDR1 is SGHNT and CDR2 YENEEA. There are 15 residues in the CDR3. The CDR3 loop reads CASSPPGQGADEQFF. The CDR3 DNA sequence: TGTGCCAGCAGCCCTCCGGGACAGGGGGCCGATGAGCAGTTCTTC.

The chain links TRBV7-6 to TRBJ2-5; the D call may be TRBD1 or TRBD2 (6 bases each). The J call is doubtful: the DNA matches TRBJ2-1 better. Germline V gene sequence: CDR1 SGHVS, CDR2 FNYEAQ. The CDR3 length is 12 residues. The DNA for the CDR3 is TGTGCCAGCAGAGGGGGGACCCCTGAGCAGTTCTTC. This encodes CASRGGTPEQFF.

This clonotype is judged medium-sized. The chain carries TRBV11-3 and TRBJ2-1, with TRBD2 matching over 7 bases. Trimming cost V 5 bases and J 10 bases; bases outside gene matches: 23. The length of the CDR3 is 18 residues. Germline V gene data show CDR1 as SGHNT and CDR2 as YENEEA. CDR3 DNA: TGTGCCAGCAGCCCCGGGGCGGGAGAAGGGACCTTCTCCTACGAGCAGTTCTTC. Its protein product is CASSPGAGEGTFSYEQFF.

The chain joins TRBV12-3 or TRBV12-4 to TRBJ2-1; D not resolved. The length of the CDR3 is 12 residues. Trimming shortened V by 5 bases and J by 10 bases, and 12 bases separated the two germline ends. CDR3 coding DNA: TGTGCCAGCAGTCTATCCCCCTACGAGCAGTTCTTC. It specifies CASSLSPYEQFF.

This clonotype has only a few counts. The chain combines TRBV10-1 with TRBJ2-2; D perhaps matches TRBD2 (6 bases). Germline CDR1 WNHNN, CDR2 SYGVQD (reference sequence). Trimming removed 4 bases from V and 6 bases from J, with 15 bases in between. The CDR3 totals 15 residues. For the CDR3, the DNA is TGCGCCAGCAGTGCTATAGGAGGGCCTTCCGGGGAGCTGTTTTTT. This encodes CASSAIGGPSGELFF.

The J gene is TRBJ2-5, the V gene TRBV12-3 or TRBV12-4; the D gene is possibly TRBD2 (6 bases). V lost 2 bases to trimming and J lost 11 bases, with 15 bases between them. CDR3 length: 13 amino acids. CDR3 loop: CASSLTSMNEQYF. The CDR3 nucleotides are TGTGCCAGCAGTTTAACTAGCATGAATGAGCAGTACTTC.

The rearrangement uses TRBV25-1 and TRBJ2-5; possibly TRBD1 for D (5 bases). The tail of the sequence fits TRBJ2-7 better, so the J call may be wrong. Germline CDR1 reads MGHDK; CDR2 reads SYGVNS. CDR3 size: 15 residues. The CDR3 loop reads CASSDPGSGFHEQYF. The CDR3 coding sequence is TGTGCCAGCAGTGATCCGGGCTCAGGGTTCCACGAGCAGTACTTC.

The chain recombines TRBV6-1 with TRBJ1-2; D is ambiguous. Deletions cut 1 base from V and 4 bases from J, with 13 bases between. CDR3 length: 15 residues. CDR1 and CDR2 from the germline V gene are MNHNS and SASEGT. The CDR3 loop is CASSEVAGEGYGYTF. In nucleotides, the CDR3 is TGTGCCAGCAGTGAAGTGGCGGGCGAGGGCTATGGCTACACCTTC.

V is TRBV6-1 and J is TRBJ1-5; 8 bases line up with TRBD1. J gave up 7 bases and V 5 bases, and 10 bases lay outside the gene matches. The CDR3 is 15 amino acids. From germline, CDR1 is MNHNS and CDR2 SASEGT. The DNA of the CDR3 is TGTGCCAGCAGTTTCTGGGACAGGTCAAGACAGCCCCAGCATTTT. It is translated as CASSFWDRSRQPQHF.

This clonotype was detected many times. V is TRBV7-8 and J is TRBJ1-4; D gene unclear. Germline-derived CDR1 and CDR2 are SGHVS and FQNEAQ. This CDR3 region has 13 residues. Trimming took 5 bases from V and 12 from J, leaving 16 bases between them. This CDR3 is CASSPGGEGELFF. The CDR3 DNA is TGTGCCAGCAGCCCGGGTGGGGAAGGTGAACTGTTTTTT.

The gene calls are TRBV12-3 or TRBV12-4 and TRBJ2-1, with D perhaps matching TRBD1 (5 bases). Trimming pared 3 bases from V and 6 bases from J, leaving 9 bases between. The CDR3 spans 13 residues. CDR3 bases: TGTGCCAGCAGTTTGCAGGGTGGCAATGAGCAGTTCTTC. Its translation: CASSLQGGNEQFF.

This clonotype came up many times. J is TRBJ2-4 and V is TRBV6-1; D uncertain. The J call may be mistaken, given a closer DNA end match to TRBJ2-7. There are 11 residues in the CDR3. Germline-derived CDR1 and CDR2 are MNHNS and SASEGT. DNA of the CDR3: TGTGCCAGCAGGTTTTCCTACGAGCAGTACTTC. Protein sequence: CASRFSYEQYF.

In DNA form, the CDR3 reads TGTGCCAGTAGTATCAGGGGGCTGAACACTGAAGCTTTCTTT. It codes for CASSIRGLNTEAFF. The chain combines TRBV19 with TRBJ1-1; 8 nucleotides line up with TRBD1. Germline V gene sequence: CDR1 LNHDA, CDR2 SQIVND (reference sequence). CDR3 length: 14 residues. V trimming: 3 bases; J trimming: 0 bases; junction bases outside the gene matches: 0.

Many counts were recorded for this clonotype. The chain employs TRBV12-3 or TRBV12-4 and TRBJ2-1; 8 nucleotides line up with TRBD2. The CDR3 length is 16 residues. V gave up 3 bases and J gave up 4 bases; unmatched junction bases: 8. The CDR3 DNA sequence: TGTGCCAGCAGTTTGCGGGGGGCGCTAGTATACAATGAGCAGTTCTTC. Translating it yields CASSLRGALVYNEQFF.

This clonotype was detected ten times or more. V is TRBV10-1 and J is TRBJ2-3, with TRBD1 identical over 10 bases. The CDR3 has 17 amino acids. V dropped 3 bases and J dropped 5; count of bases not matched to a gene: 11. In germline, CDR1 is WNHNN, CDR2 SYGVQD (reference sequence). CDR3: CASSDLGTGTGEDTQYF. DNA of the CDR3: TGCGCCAGCAGTGACTTGGGGACCGGGACAGGGGAAGATACGCAGTATTTT.

This clonotype has a single count. A read error may be the cause here, since a much bigger clone is one base away. The chain couples TRBV27 to TRBJ2-3, with TRBD2 as a possible D gene (6 bases). Germline V lookup: CDR1 MNHEY, CDR2 SMNVEV (reference sequence). This CDR3 region has 16 residues. Trimming cost V 6 bases and J 4 bases, with 20 bases left between them. The CDR3 protein is CASSSRTSWAADTQYF. For the CDR3, the DNA is TGTGCCAGCAGCTCTCGAACTAGCTGGGCGGCAGATACGCAGTATTTT.

This clonotype is deemed medium-sized. V and J are TRBV6-1 and TRBJ2-3; 15 bases line up with TRBD2. Germline-derived CDR1 and CDR2 are MNHNS and SASEGT. CDR3 size: 18 residues. Trimming took 6 bases from V and 0 from J; bases not matched to a gene: 7. CDR3 sequence reads: CASRLGTSGRSSTDTQYF. The CDR3 nucleotides read TGTGCCAGCAGACTGGGGACTAGCGGGAGGTCTAGCACAGATACGCAGTATTTT.

Regarding this clonotype: No DNA is shown, since the ends of the CDR3 on it are uncertain; the CDR3 is the one TCRdb lists. The chain uses TRBV12-3 or TRBV12-4 and TRBJ2-1; TRBD1 is taken as the D call from the table, unchecked against the DNA. The CDR3 has 10 amino acids, counting both end residues. CDR3 region: CASSFGGGAF.

In its sample, this clonotype is medium-sized. The J gene is TRBJ2-1, the V gene TRBV11-3; D call uncertain. This CDR3 contains 13 residues. CDR1 SGHNT and CDR2 YENEEA come from the germline V gene. V lost 5 bases, J lost 7 bases, and 12 bases lay in between. Here the CDR3 reads CASSPTVRNEQFF. The CDR3 bases are TGTGCCAGCAGCCCAACTGTCAGGAATGAGCAGTTCTTC.

This clonotype is categorized as medium-sized (0.01 to 0.1%). The genes are TRBV7-8 and TRBJ2-1; no definite D call. The CDR3 covers 13 residues. The germline V gene has CDR1 SGHVS and CDR2 FQNEAQ. Trimming took off 0 bases at V and 6 bases at J, with 6 bases between the two ends. The CDR3 region is CASSLAEFNEQFF. The CDR3 DNA is TGTGCCAGCAGCTTAGCGGAGTTCAATGAGCAGTTCTTC.

Details on this clonotype: Since a much larger clone is just one base distant, this may be a read error. V and J are TRBV12-3 or TRBV12-4 and TRBJ2-1; TRBD1 aligns across 8 bases. The CDR3 consists of 13 residues. Trimming cost V 6 bases and J 10 bases; bases outside gene matches: 8. The CDR3 DNA is TGTGCCAGCAGCCAGGGGGCGCGCACCGAGCAGTTCTTC. Translating gives CASSQGARTEQFF.

Many counts were recorded for this clonotype. The rearrangement links TRBV6-8 to TRBJ2-2; TRBD1 matches at 12 bases. The CDR3 contains 19 residues. With 6 bases clipped from V and 3 bases from J, the junction kept 14 bases outside the gene matches. Germline assignment: CDR1 MNHGY and CDR2 SAAAGT. CDR3 in amino acids: CASSPPGQGALMDTGELFF. In nucleotides, the CDR3 is TGTGCCAGCAGCCCTCCGGGACAGGGGGCGCTTATGGACACCGGGGAGCTGTTTTTT.

This clonotype has at least ten counts. CDR3 sequence (DNA): TGTGCCAGCAGTGCCGGGACTAGCGGGGGCCTTAGGGAGCAGTTCTTC. It encodes CASSAGTSGGLREQFF. The rearrangement links TRBV12-3 or TRBV12-4 to TRBJ2-1, with 14 bases matching TRBD2. With V trimmed by 5 bases and J by 10 bases, 10 bases remained unmatched. The CDR3 is made up of 16 amino acids.

This clonotype has a handful of counts. At one of its ends the junction is not consistent with the germline gene, which may arise from a read error. The chain recombines TRBV4-1 with TRBJ2-3; 16 bases map to TRBD2. The germline V gene has CDR1 MGHRA and CDR2 YSYEKL. The CDR3 extends over 16 amino acids. The CDR3, as DNA: TGTGCCAGCAGCCACGGGACTAGCGGGGGGGCAGATACGCAGTATTTT. Protein product: CASSHGTSGGADTQYF.